Listed below are T cell receptor beta chains from one sample, sequenced in a study of shared clonotypes between healthy human individuals. Libraries were prepared by immunoSEQ multiplex PCR; TCRdb keeps only in-frame clonotypes and omits some of them. Of roughly 2.2 million clones in the sample, roughly 93% were seen once. Specimen: naive CD4+ T cells from PBMCs. These receptors came from a man between 18 and 29 years old in good health. Some clones in this sample may be carry-over from other donors' samples. CDR3s include the opening cysteine and the closing phenylalanine or tryptophan. D genes are given only for firm matches. A clone size is listed for some rows: how often the clone was seen (once, few, many), or a class if it is expanded.

d_gene,j_gene,abundance,v_gene,CDR3nt,CDR3aa
NA,TRBJ1-1,NA,TRBV28,TGTGCCAGCAGCTCCCCCGGGACACTGTATTTT,CASSSPGTLYF
NA,TRBJ2-7,NA,TRBV7-9,TGTGCCAGCAGCTCCTCCCAAGGTGGGGAGCAGTACTTC,CASSSSQGGEQYF
NA,TRBJ1-2,NA,TRBV11-2,TGTGCCAGCAGCTCCGACAAGACAGGCGGCTATGGCTACACCTTC,CASSSDKTGGYGYTF
NA,TRBJ2-3,once,TRBV15,TGTGCCACCAGCAGAGCTGGGCCGACAGATACGCAGTATTTT,CATSRAGPTDTQYF
TRBD2,TRBJ2-1,NA,TRBV4-3,TGCGCCAGCAGCCACCGTAGCGGGAGGGCTTTGGGAGAGCAGTTCTTC,CASSHRSGRALGEQFF
NA,TRBJ2-3,NA,TRBV10-1,TGCGCCAGCAGTGAGCGCCGGCCTAGCACAGATACGCAGTATTTT,CASSERRPSTDTQYF
TRBD2,TRBJ2-1,NA,TRBV4-1,TGCGCCAGCAGCCGCAGCGCGGGAGGAACGATCCAATCCTACAATGAGCAGTTCTTC,CASSRSAGGTIQSYNEQFF
NA,TRBJ2-7,NA,TRBV7-2,TGTGCCAGCAGCCGTTCAGGGCACGAGCAGTACTTC,CASSRSGHEQYF
NA,TRBJ2-1,NA,TRBV7-2,TGTGCCAGCAGCTTAGCCTTGAGTGAGCAGTTCTTC,CASSLALSEQFF
NA,TRBJ2-2,NA,TRBV6-6,TGTGCCAGCAGTTACGCAGGGAACCCCACCGGGGAGCTGTTTTTT,CASSYAGNPTGELFF
TRBD1,TRBJ2-7,NA,TRBV19,TGTGCCAGTAGTATCCTCTTTTTCCCCGGGACAGCGACCTACGAGCAGTACTTC,CASSILFFPGTATYEQYF
NA,TRBJ2-2,NA,TRBV4-1,TGCGCCAGCAGCCAAGACCCGACAGTGAACACCGGGGAGCTGTTTTTT,CASSQDPTVNTGELFF
TRBD2,TRBJ2-1,NA,TRBV18,TGTGCCAGCTCACCGACTAGCGTTCAGCAGTTCTTC,CASSPTSVQQFF